These T cell receptor beta chains were read from a single sample in a study of shared clonotypes between healthy human individuals. The repertoire was sequenced with immunoSEQ multiplex PCR; TCRdb's copy has only in-frame clones and lacks some. The repertoire holds more than 2,000,000 clones, about 92% seen once, with under 0.15% in the top ten. Sequencing was carried out using naive CD4+ T cells sorted from blood. The origin of the receptors is a man aged 18 to 30 in good health. Both conserved end residues are part of each CDR3. The order of the fields is J gene, clone size, D gene, V gene, CDR3 DNA, CDR3 protein. The D gene is left open where the match is weak. Clone size is not always given. Where it is, it says once, few, many or a class for expanded clones.

j_call: TRBJ2-7; clone_size: NA; d_call: NA; v_call: TRBV7-2; cdr3_nt: TGTGCCGGCAGCCCCCTCGGGGGTTCTCCTAAAGGGCAGTACTTC; cdr3_aa: CAGSPLGGSPKGQYF
j_call: TRBJ2-7; clone_size: NA; d_call: NA; v_call: TRBV25-1; cdr3_nt: TGTGCCAGCAGTGAATTAGGGGGGGCTCAGGGGGAGCAGTACTTC; cdr3_aa: CASSELGGAQGEQYF
j_call: TRBJ2-7; clone_size: NA; d_call: NA; v_call: TRBV10-3; cdr3_nt: TGTGCCATCAGTGAGTCGGGCAGGGTGGGCGGCTACGAGCAGTACTTC; cdr3_aa: CAISESGRVGGYEQYF
j_call: TRBJ2-1; clone_size: NA; d_call: TRBD1; v_call: TRBV6-6; cdr3_nt: TGTGCCAGCAGTTACTACCGGGACAGGGACAATGAGCAGTTCTTC; cdr3_aa: CASSYYRDRDNEQFF
j_call: TRBJ2-3; clone_size: few; d_call: NA; v_call: TRBV5-1; cdr3_nt: TGCGCCAGCAGCTTATTAGATACGCAGTATTTT; cdr3_aa: CASSLLDTQYF
j_call: TRBJ2-7; clone_size: NA; d_call: TRBD1; v_call: TRBV15; cdr3_nt: TGTGCCACCAGCAACCGACAGGGGACCAACTACGAGCAGTACTTC; cdr3_aa: CATSNRQGTNYEQYF
j_call: TRBJ2-6; clone_size: NA; d_call: NA; v_call: TRBV29-1; cdr3_nt: TGCAGCGTTGAGTCCCCGGTCACCCCCTCTGGGGCCAACGTCCTGACTTTC; cdr3_aa: CSVESPVTPSGANVLTF
j_call: TRBJ1-4; clone_size: once; d_call: NA; v_call: TRBV5-5; cdr3_nt: TGTGCCAGCAGCTTACCTGACAGCCTTAATGAAAAACTGTTTTTT; cdr3_aa: CASSLPDSLNEKLFF
j_call: TRBJ2-2; clone_size: NA; d_call: NA; v_call: TRBV7-6; cdr3_nt: TGTGCCAGCAGCTTAGAACAAGACACCGGGGAGCTGTTTTTT; cdr3_aa: CASSLEQDTGELFF
j_call: TRBJ2-7; clone_size: NA; d_call: TRBD2; v_call: TRBV27; cdr3_nt: TGTGCCAGCCGCCTAGCGGGACCCTACGAGCAGTACTTC; cdr3_aa: CASRLAGPYEQYF
j_call: TRBJ2-2; clone_size: NA; d_call: TRBD1; v_call: TRBV30; cdr3_nt: TGTGCCTGGAGTTCGGGACAGGGGGCCACCGGGGAGCTGTTTTTT; cdr3_aa: CAWSSGQGATGELFF
j_call: TRBJ2-7; clone_size: NA; d_call: NA; v_call: TRBV7-9; cdr3_nt: TGTGCCAGCAGCTTGAGAGACGGCGAGCAGTACTTC; cdr3_aa: CASSLRDGEQYF
j_call: TRBJ2-7; clone_size: NA; d_call: NA; v_call: TRBV21-1; cdr3_nt: TGTGCCAGCAGCAAATGGGGCCCAACTAGCGACGATGGGGAGCAGTACTTC; cdr3_aa: CASSKWGPTSDDGEQYF
j_call: TRBJ2-3; clone_size: NA; d_call: TRBD2; v_call: TRBV5-1; cdr3_nt: TGCGCCAGCAGCTTGAGTTGGTCCCTCAGCGGGGGAAGCACAGATACGCAGTATTTT; cdr3_aa: CASSLSWSLSGGSTDTQYF
j_call: TRBJ1-6; clone_size: NA; d_call: NA; v_call: TRBV7-2; cdr3_nt: TGTGCCAGCAGTCAATGGGGGGAGGGAGGAAACAATTCACCCCTCCACTTT; cdr3_aa: CASSQWGEGGNNSPLHF
j_call: TRBJ1-1; clone_size: NA; d_call: NA; v_call: TRBV5-6; cdr3_nt: TGTGCCAGCAGCTTGTTCTCTGTGGGGACACGAAACACTGAAGCTTTCTTT; cdr3_aa: CASSLFSVGTRNTEAFF